A selection of T cell receptor beta chains follows, all from one sample in a study of T-cell memory formation after mild COVID-19. TCRdb redid the calling of the 5' RACE reads with MiXCR, one entry per CDR3 protein. The sample includes approximately 240,000 distinct CDR3 sequences, less than 20% of them seen just once. Sequencing input: PBMCs or a T cell subset sorted from them (not recorded which). The receptor source for this set is a man between 18 and 29 years old who had mild COVID-19 (a few samples of this study predate the infection). Cell type and time point are not known. CDR3s include the opening cysteine and the closing phenylalanine or tryptophan. D genes are given only for firm matches. Where a row states a size, it is once, few, many or the class of an expanded clone; other rows omit it.

v_gene: TRBV7-2; d_gene: .; j_gene: TRBJ1-5; len: 15; abundance: few; CDR3nt: TGTGCCAGCAGCTTAGAGGGCTCAAGCAATCAGCCCCAGCATTTT; CDR3aa: CASSLEGSSNQPQHF
v_gene: TRBV6-5; d_gene: .; j_gene: TRBJ1-1; len: 15; abundance: few; CDR3nt: TGTGCCAGCAGCAAAACAGGGAACTTGAACACTGAAGCTTTCTTT; CDR3aa: CASSKTGNLNTEAFF
v_gene: TRBV20-1; d_gene: TRBD1; j_gene: TRBJ1-4; len: 13; abundance: .; CDR3nt: TGCAGTGCTCCCGACAGGGTTGGTGAAAAACTGTTTTTT; CDR3aa: CSAPDRVGEKLFF
v_gene: TRBV4-3; d_gene: TRBD2; j_gene: TRBJ2-5; len: 17; abundance: few; CDR3nt: TGCGCCAGCAGCCAAGCTTCCAGCGGGGGGTTGCGGGAGACCCAGTACTTC; CDR3aa: CASSQASSGGLRETQYF
v_gene: TRBV9; d_gene: TRBD2; j_gene: TRBJ2-1; len: 16; abundance: .; CDR3nt: TGTGCCAGCAGCGCCCCCAGCGGGGCCTCCTACAATGAGCAGTTCTTC; CDR3aa: CASSAPSGASYNEQFF
v_gene: TRBV25-1; d_gene: TRBD1; j_gene: TRBJ1-2; len: 15; abundance: few; CDR3nt: TGTGCCAGCAGTGAACCCGGGACAGGCAACTATGGCTACACCTTC; CDR3aa: CASSEPGTGNYGYTF
v_gene: TRBV4-2; d_gene: TRBD2; j_gene: TRBJ2-2; len: 15; abundance: few; CDR3nt: TGTGCCAGCAGCCCCGCCGGGGGGGTACACGGGGAGCTGTTTTTT; CDR3aa: CASSPAGGVHGELFF
v_gene: TRBV29-1; d_gene: .; j_gene: TRBJ1-3; len: 15; abundance: few; CDR3nt: TGCAGCGTTATAACAGGGTTATCCTCTGGAAACACCATATATTTT; CDR3aa: CSVITGLSSGNTIYF
v_gene: TRBV20-1; d_gene: .; j_gene: TRBJ2-7; len: 11; abundance: few; CDR3nt: TGCAGTGCACAGCACGGCGGCGTGCAGTACTTC; CDR3aa: CSAQHGGVQYF
v_gene: TRBV7-9; d_gene: .; j_gene: TRBJ2-1; len: 10; abundance: once; CDR3nt: TGTGCCACCCTTAAGTCTTCTCAGTTCTTC; CDR3aa: CATLKSSQFF
v_gene: TRBV28; d_gene: .; j_gene: TRBJ1-5; len: 15; abundance: .; CDR3nt: TGTGCCAGCCAAGCCCCCTTGAAGGTCTATCAGCCCCAGCATTTT; CDR3aa: CASQAPLKVYQPQHF
v_gene: TRBV6-4; d_gene: .; j_gene: TRBJ2-2; len: 17; abundance: few; CDR3nt: TGTGCCAGCAGTGAATTTATAATCGGTTCGGGCACCGGGGAGCTGTTTTTT; CDR3aa: CASSEFIIGSGTGELFF
v_gene: TRBV20-1; d_gene: .; j_gene: TRBJ2-7; len: 15; abundance: .; CDR3nt: TGCAGTGCGCCAAATGGGGGCGGGAGCTCCTACGAGCAGTACTTC; CDR3aa: CSAPNGGGSSYEQYF
v_gene: TRBV6-5; d_gene: .; j_gene: TRBJ1-5; len: 14; abundance: .; CDR3nt: TGTGCCAGCAACCCGGGGAATAGCAATCAGCCCCAGCATTTT; CDR3aa: CASNPGNSNQPQHF
v_gene: TRBV10-3; d_gene: .; j_gene: TRBJ2-1; len: 14; abundance: few; CDR3nt: TGTGCCATCAGGGGGGGGAACAGGGTAGCTGAGCAGTTCTTC; CDR3aa: CAIRGGNRVAEQFF
v_gene: TRBV6-2/TRBV6-3; d_gene: .; j_gene: TRBJ2-5; len: 12; abundance: .; CDR3nt: TGTGCCAGCAGTTACCCCGGTGAGACCCAGTACTTC; CDR3aa: CASSYPGETQYF
v_gene: TRBV5-1; d_gene: .; j_gene: TRBJ2-2; len: 11; abundance: .; CDR3nt: TGCGCCAGCATCCAGACCGGGGAGCTGTTTTTT; CDR3aa: CASIQTGELFF
v_gene: TRBV24-1; d_gene: .; j_gene: TRBJ1-2; len: 15; abundance: .; CDR3nt: TGTGCCACCAGTGATCATGTAACAGGAGACTATGGCTACACCTTC; CDR3aa: CATSDHVTGDYGYTF